Only one count was recorded for the clone carrying this TCR beta chain. Original processing methods: Reference gene primer amplification gave estimated nucleated cell counts. Only in-frame clones appear in the TCRdb table, and some are missing; sequencing was by immunoSEQ multiplex PCR. D and trimming come from the DNA, and the V and J calls and clone size come from that table. Of approximately 240,000 clones listed, approximately 86% are singletons. Germline CDR1 reads MNHNS; CDR2 reads SASEGT. The junction had 0 bases not matched to a gene; V was cut back by 2 bases and J by 4 bases. This CDR3 is 14 amino acids long. This sample stems from a study of blood T cell repertoires in COVID-19. Study-wide context: Acute and convalescent COVID-19 specimens originated in the United States, Italy and Spain. Nucleic acid was either cDNA or gDNA, and it came from T cells, B-cell-depleted T cells, or PBMCs.

This TCR derives from a woman aged 80 or over with active or convalescent COVID-19. The chain uses TRBV6-1 and TRBJ2-5; 11 bases line up with TRBD2. Specimen: peripheral blood. The CDR3 sequence: CASSETSGGETQYF. The DNA of the CDR3 is TGTGCCAGCAGTGAAACTAGCGGGGGAGAGACCCAGTACTTC.